The 26 T cell receptor beta chains reported below all come from one sample, sequenced in a study of vaccination effects on CD4 cells after COVID-19. CD4+ T cells specific for antigen were expanded with viral peptide pools by the ViraFEST assay before sequencing. Subsequent to a culture period of more than 8 days, CD4+ T cells were isolated. All study participants received two doses of BNT162b2 or mRNA-1273 vaccine. Profiled with immunoSEQ multiplex PCR; TCRdb holds only in-frame clones, not every one. The data hold roughly 46,000 clones, with about 74% observed a single time. The antigens these receptors bind are not known. Source: CD4+ T cells from PBMCs cultured with HCoV-OC43 spike peptides, taken after COVID-19 vaccination. The subset: HCoV-OC43 spike overlapping peptide pool stimulation. Receptors were obtained from a human donor who received a COVID-19 vaccine.

The chain employs TRBV5-1 and TRBJ2-7; 14 bases are a match to TRBD2. The trim removed 1 base at V and 5 bases at J, leaving 2 bases unmatched. The CDR3 length is 15 residues. Germline CDR1 SGHRS, CDR2 YFSETQ. This CDR3 is CASSLKGLAGDEQYF. CDR3 DNA sequence: TGCGCCAGCAGCTTGAAGGGACTAGCGGGGGACGAGCAGTACTTC.

This clone was seen only a few times. The chain joins TRBV9 to TRBJ1-2; 7 bases match TRBD1. With 3 bases clipped from V and 8 bases from J, the junction kept 4 bases outside the gene matches. Germline CDR1 SGDLS, CDR2 YYNGEE. The CDR3 is 12 residues long. The CDR3 coding sequence is TGTGCCAGCAGCGAACAGGGGAGCGGCTACACCTTC. Encoded protein: CASSEQGSGYTF.

J is TRBJ1-5 and V is TRBV9, with a tentative D call TRBD1 (6 bases). The CDR3 consists of 13 residues. Between the trimmed V and J ends, which lost 6 bases and 6 bases, there was a span of 13 bases. Germline V gene data show CDR1 as SGDLS and CDR2 as YYNGEE. The CDR3 sequence: CASTAGDGQPQHF. For the CDR3, the DNA is TGTGCCAGCACCGCAGGGGACGGTCAGCCCCAGCATTTT.

Here the CDR3 DNA reads TGTGCCAGCAGCTTAGGCGGAGGGAGGGACCGCACTGAAGCTTTCTTT. Its translation: CASSLGGGRDRTEAFF. This rearrangement joins TRBV11-3 to TRBJ1-1; possible D gene TRBD1, 5 bases. Germline V gene sequence: CDR1 SGHNT, CDR2 YENEEA. The CDR3 sequence is 16 residues long. The ends were cut back, 1 base at V and 4 bases at J, with 16 bases in the middle.

This clone has more than one count but fewer than ten. The chain has TRBV20-1 and TRBJ1-2; 7 nucleotides align to TRBD1. The length of the CDR3 is 11 residues. V lost 8 bases to trimming and J lost 4 bases; unmatched junction nucleotides: 4. CDR1 is DFQATT and CDR2 is SNEGSKA in the germline V gene (reference sequence). CDR3 nucleotide sequence: TGCAGTTCCCGACAGGGCTATGGCTACACCTTC. Protein sequence: CSSRQGYGYTF.

The chain couples TRBV19 to TRBJ2-2, with D possibly TRBD1 on 5 matching bases. Germline CDR1 and CDR2: LNHDA and SQIVND (reference sequence). The CDR3 contains 13 residues. V lost 5 bases and J lost 6, with 10 bases in between. As DNA, the CDR3 is TGTGCCAGTAGTTCCGACAGAGCCGGGGAGCTGTTTTTT. Its protein product is CASSSDRAGELFF.

J is TRBJ2-3 and V is TRBV4-2, with 12 bases fitting TRBD2. The junction had 8 bases not matched to a gene; V was cut back by 3 bases and J by 7 bases. The V gene's germline CDR1 is LGHNA and CDR2 YNFKEQ. The CDR3 has 16 residues. The CDR3 loop reads CASSQATSGGSYTQYF. CDR3 coding DNA: TGTGCCAGCAGCCAGGCGACTAGCGGGGGTTCGTATACGCAGTATTTT.

This clone appeared a few times. The chain is built from TRBV6-1 and TRBJ1-5, with a weak D call TRBD1 (5 bases). The CDR3 has 15 residues. Germline assignment: CDR1 MNHNS and CDR2 SASEGT. V lost 3 bases, J lost 4 bases, and 13 bases lay in between. CDR3 DNA sequence: TGTGCCAGCAGTGATGGCGGGGGAATGAATCAGCCCCAGCATTTT. Translation gives CASSDGGGMNQPQHF.

This clone has only a few counts. DNA for the CDR3: TGTGCCAGCAGCGATGGGACCAGGGGATATGGCTACACCTTC. Amino acid sequence: CASSDGTRGYGYTF. The J gene is TRBJ1-2, the V gene TRBV27; D may be TRBD1 (6 bases). V lost 6 bases to trimming and J lost 5 bases, with 16 bases between them. Germline V gene sequence: CDR1 MNHEY, CDR2 SMNVEV (reference sequence). The CDR3 has 14 amino acids.

The chain couples TRBV7-4 to TRBJ2-1; D might be TRBD1 or TRBD2, each matching 6 bases. V lost 5 bases to trimming and J lost 4 bases, with 15 bases between them. In germline, CDR1 is SGHVT, CDR2 SQSDAQ. This CDR3 contains 15 residues. The CDR3 reads CASSPRGTFYNEQFF. The CDR3 DNA sequence: TGTGCCAGCAGCCCCCGCGGGACATTTTACAATGAGCAGTTCTTC.

The chain employs TRBV10-2 and TRBJ2-7, with D maybe TRBD2 (6 bases). Germline CDR1 reads WSHSY; CDR2 reads SAAADI. V lost 6 bases and J 7 bases, leaving 13 bases between the germline ends. The CDR3 spans 12 residues. CDR3 nucleotide sequence: TGCGCCAGCAGCGCACTAGCTGAAGAGCAGTACTTC. Its protein is CASSALAEEQYF.

V is TRBV7-9 and J is TRBJ1-1; 9 bases match TRBD1. The germline V gene has CDR1 SEHNR and CDR2 FQNEAQ (reference sequence). This CDR3 is built from 14 residues. V lost 0 bases and J lost 11; bases outside the gene matches: 7. The CDR3 sequence: CASSLASGTGSAFF. The CDR3, as DNA: TGTGCCAGCAGCTTAGCCTCCGGGACAGGGTCGGCTTTCTTT.

The chain couples TRBV29-1 to TRBJ1-5; D perhaps matches TRBD1 (5 bases). The V and J ends lost 0 bases and 9 bases respectively, with 15 bases between them. Germline loops: CDR1 SQVTM, CDR2 ANQGSEA. The CDR3 has 14 residues. The CDR3 bases are TGCAGCGTTGAAGAAAGAGCAGGGCAAGGGCCCCAGCATTTT. It yields the protein CSVEERAGQGPQHF.

The gene calls are TRBV12-5 and TRBJ2-3; 7 bases align to TRBD2. From germline, CDR1 is LGHNT and CDR2 FRNRAP. CDR3 length equals 14 residues. The V and J ends lost 8 bases and 2 bases, in that order; junction bases with no gene match: 7. CDR3 region: CASKTSWNTDTQYF. The CDR3 nucleotides read TGTGCTAGTAAGACTAGCTGGAACACAGATACGCAGTATTTT.

The chain is built from TRBV3-1 (or the pseudogene TRBV3-2) and TRBJ2-1; D gene uncertain. In germline, CDR1 is LGHDT, CDR2 YNNKEL (reference sequence). The CDR3 runs to 12 residues. The V end was cut by 2 bases, the J end by 6 bases, with 5 bases between. CDR3 in amino acids: CASSQHPNEQFF. As DNA, the CDR3 is TGTGCCAGCAGCCAACACCCCAATGAGCAGTTCTTC.

This chain joins TRBV6-5 and TRBJ2-3; 7 nucleotides agree with TRBD2. J lost 4 bases, V lost 2 bases, and 6 bases had no gene match. The CDR3 covers 15 residues. The germline gives CDR1 MNHEY, CDR2 SVGAGI. CDR3 sequence reads: CASSYGTGGSDTQYF. CDR3 in DNA: TGTGCCAGCAGTTACGGGACGGGAGGATCAGATACGCAGTATTTT.

The rearrangement links TRBV6-1 to TRBJ2-7; 10 bases are shared with TRBD1. Germline V CDR1 and CDR2: MNHNS, SASEGT. This CDR3 has 15 residues. V shed 2 bases and J 6 bases; nucleotides not matched to a gene: 7. The DNA for the CDR3 is TGTGCCAGCAGTGAACTATCCGGGACAGGGGTCGAGCAGTACTTC. Protein sequence: CASSELSGTGVEQYF.

The V call is TRBV5-1, the J call TRBJ2-7; D is possibly TRBD1 (5 bases). The CDR3 has 11 amino acids. Trimming took off 5 bases at V and 12 bases at J, with 15 bases between the two ends. Germline V gene sequence: CDR1 SGHRS, CDR2 YFSETQ. CDR3 loop: CASSYARVSYF. The CDR3, as DNA: TGCGCCAGCAGTTACGCCAGGGTATCGTACTTC.

The rearrangement uses TRBV5-6 and TRBJ1-4; a weak D match, TRBD1 (6 bases). With 0 bases removed from V and 5 bases from J, the gap between germline ends came to 8 bases. Looked up from germline, CDR1 is SGHDT and CDR2 is YYEEEE. The CDR3 consists of 14 residues. CDR3 protein: CASSLGTENEKLFF. The CDR3 bases are TGTGCCAGCAGCTTGGGGACAGAAAATGAAAAACTGTTTTTT.

V gene TRBV29-1 combines with J gene TRBJ2-3; a possible D gene is TRBD1 (5 bases). CDR1 is SQVTM, CDR2 ANQGSEA, per germline. V was pared by 4 bases and J by 0 bases, with 14 bases between. The CDR3 is 15 amino acids. The chain's CDR3 is CSVGAGMTSTDTQYF. The CDR3 nucleotides read TGCAGCGTTGGGGCAGGGATGACTAGCACAGATACGCAGTATTTT.

The chain uses TRBV19 and TRBJ2-5; D is unclear. The CDR3 has 13 residues. V lost 8 bases and J 1 base, leaving 11 bases between the germline ends. Looked up from germline, CDR1 is LNHDA and CDR2 is SQIVND (reference sequence). This chain's CDR3 is CASSAVIQETQYF. DNA of the CDR3: TGTGCCAGTTCTGCGGTAATCCAAGAGACCCAGTACTTC.

This clone showed up just once. This sequence joins TRBV29-1 and TRBJ1-3; D is perhaps TRBD1 (6 bases). The V end was cut by 7 bases, the J end by 2 bases, with 12 bases between. From germline, CDR1 is SQVTM and CDR2 ANQGSEA. The CDR3 sequence is 13 residues long. CDR3 sequence reads: CSASGTPGNTIYF. The CDR3 region has the DNA TGCAGCGCATCCGGGACACCTGGAAACACCATATATTTT.

This clone was counted a single time. The gene calls are TRBV7-9 and TRBJ2-5; 7 nucleotides agree with TRBD1. The CDR3 runs 16 residues. The ends lost 5 bases at V and 5 bases at J; junction bases unmatched: 14. Germline loops: CDR1 SEHNR, CDR2 FQNEAQ (reference sequence). CDR3 in amino acids: CASSRYLGTAGETQYF. The CDR3, as DNA: TGTGCCAGCAGCCGTTACCTCGGGACAGCTGGTGAGACCCAGTACTTC.

The V gene is TRBV3-1 (or the pseudogene TRBV3-2), the J gene TRBJ1-6, with 7 bases matching TRBD1. The CDR3 covers 14 residues. Germline loops: CDR1 LGHDT, CDR2 YNNKEL (reference sequence). Trimming took 1 base from V and 7 from J; bases not matched to a gene: 1. CDR3 nucleotides: TGTGCCAGCAGCCAAGGGGGACAGAATTCACCCCTCCACTTT. Its translation: CASSQGGQNSPLHF.

The genes are TRBV30 and TRBJ1-6, with 9 bases that match TRBD1. The CDR3 loop spans 15 amino acids. The V gene end was trimmed by 4 bases and the J gene end by 9 bases; junction bases not matched to a gene: 10. Germline-derived CDR1 and CDR2 are GTSNPN and SVGIG (reference sequence). The chain's CDR3 is CAWNYRGRGGSPLHF. The CDR3 bases are TGTGCCTGGAATTACAGGGGGCGCGGTGGTTCACCCCTCCACTTT.

The chain couples TRBV2 to TRBJ1-1, with D unresolved. This CDR3 comprises 14 residues. Trimming shortened V by 7 bases and J by 1 base, and 13 bases separated the two germline ends. Germline V gene lookup returns CDR1 SNHLY and CDR2 FYNNEI. CDR3 sequence: CASTREGGNTEAFF. In DNA form, the CDR3 reads TGTGCCAGCACCCGAGAGGGAGGGAACACTGAAGCTTTCTTT.